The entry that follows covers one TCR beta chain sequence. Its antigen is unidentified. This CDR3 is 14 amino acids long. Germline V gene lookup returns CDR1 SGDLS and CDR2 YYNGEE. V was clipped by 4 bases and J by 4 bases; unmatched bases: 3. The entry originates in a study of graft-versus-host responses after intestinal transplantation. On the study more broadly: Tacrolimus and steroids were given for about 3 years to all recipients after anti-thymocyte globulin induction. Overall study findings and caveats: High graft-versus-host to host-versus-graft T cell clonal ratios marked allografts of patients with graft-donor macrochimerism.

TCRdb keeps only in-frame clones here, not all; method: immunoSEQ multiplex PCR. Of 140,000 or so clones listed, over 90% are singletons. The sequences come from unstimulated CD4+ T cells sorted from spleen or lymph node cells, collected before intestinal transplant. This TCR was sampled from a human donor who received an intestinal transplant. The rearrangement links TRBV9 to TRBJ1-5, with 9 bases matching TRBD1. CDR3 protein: CASSQTGGNQPQHF. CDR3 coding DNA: TGTGCCAGCAGCCAGACAGGGGGTAATCAGCCCCAGCATTTT.